The 25 T cell receptor beta chains in this list originate from one sample, sequenced in a study of blood T cell repertoires in COVID-19. The table came from immunoSEQ multiplex PCR; TCRdb's copy has only in-frame clones and leaves some out. The table has some 330,000 clones, roughly 89% seen once. Source material: peripheral blood. Receptors originate from a woman in her 30s with COVID-19, enrolled during active disease.

The chain couples TRBV19 to TRBJ1-2; 10 bases are a match to TRBD1. V lost 5 bases to trimming and J lost 3 bases; unmatched junction nucleotides: 12. The germline gives CDR1 LNHDA, CDR2 SQIVND (reference sequence). CDR3 length: 17 amino acids. This CDR3 reads CASSPYGQGERDYGYTF. Written as DNA, the CDR3 is TGTGCCAGTAGTCCCTACGGACAGGGGGAACGTGACTATGGCTACACCTTC. The whole variable domain, filled in from reference TRBV19 and TRBJ1-2, reads DGGITQSPKYLFRKEGQNVTLSCEQNLNHDAMYWYRQDPGQGLRLIYYSQIVNDFQKGDIAEGYSVSREKKESFPLTVTSAQKNPTAFYLCASSPYGQGERDYGYTFGSGTRLTVV.

This chain uses TRBV11-2 with TRBJ2-3; 12 bases agree with TRBD2. The CDR3 runs 15 residues. The V gene's germline CDR1 is SGHAT and CDR2 FQNNGV. After removal of 5 bases from V and 5 bases from J, the junction contained 5 bases not matched to a gene. CDR3 amino acids: CASSLAGGGLDTQYF. As DNA, the CDR3 is TGTGCCAGCAGCCTAGCGGGGGGGGGACTAGATACGCAGTATTTT.

This clone was counted once. This chain joins TRBV18 and TRBJ1-6, with 7 bases fitting TRBD1. Germline CDR1 KGHSH, CDR2 LQKENI. Trimming at V came to 2 bases and at J to 8 bases, leaving 9 bases not matched to a gene. The length of the CDR3 is 16 residues. The CDR3 spells CASSPIQHRGDSPLHF. In DNA, the CDR3 is TGTGCCAGCTCACCAATTCAACACAGGGGAGATTCACCCCTCCACTTT.

The chain combines TRBV18 with TRBJ1-1, with D perhaps matching TRBD1 (6 bases). Trimming took off 0 bases at V and 2 bases at J, with 10 bases between the two ends. Germline V gene sequence: CDR1 KGHSH, CDR2 LQKENI. The CDR3 loop spans 15 amino acids. The CDR3 loop reads CASSPPGGDNTEAFF. Written as DNA, the CDR3 is TGTGCCAGCTCACCACCTGGGGGCGATAACACTGAAGCTTTCTTT.

CDR3 sequence reads: CASSLSPPTTVLTYEQYF. Written as DNA, the CDR3 is TGTGCCAGCAGTTTATCCCCTCCAACTACCGTATTAACCTACGAGCAGTACTTC. The rearrangement joins TRBV27 to TRBJ2-7; the D is unclear. Deletions cut 0 bases from V and 2 bases from J, with 20 bases between. The CDR3 spans 18 residues. Germline CDR1 is MNHEY and CDR2 is SMNVEV (reference sequence).

This sequence joins TRBV30 and TRBJ2-3; the D is unclear. CDR3 length: 13 amino acids. Trimming left V 5 bases short and J 4 bases short, with 13 bases between. Germline lookup yields CDR1 GTSNPN and CDR2 SVGIG (reference sequence). In DNA form, the CDR3 reads TGTGCCTGGGACCCCATCCGGGCAGATACGCAGTATTTT. Amino acid sequence: CAWDPIRADTQYF.

The rearrangement links TRBV30 to TRBJ2-2, with TRBD1 matching over 9 bases. The CDR3 has 11 amino acids. Trimming removed 3 bases from V and 15 bases from J; junction bases left unmatched: 5. The germline CDR1 and CDR2 sequences are GTSNPN and SVGIG (reference sequence). The CDR3 loop is CAWSGTGSMFF. The CDR3 bases are TGTGCCTGGAGCGGGACAGGGTCAATGTTTTTT.

The chain recombines TRBV5-4 with TRBJ2-1; D is unresolved. Deletions cut 0 bases from V and 0 bases from J, with 7 bases between. Germline loops: CDR1 SGHNT, CDR2 YYREEE (reference sequence). The length of the CDR3 is 15 residues. CDR3: CASSLVESSYNEQFF. In DNA, the CDR3 is TGTGCCAGCAGCTTGGTAGAGAGCTCCTACAATGAGCAGTTCTTC.

V is TRBV27 and J is TRBJ2-1; perhaps TRBD2 as D (6 bases). V dropped 7 bases and J dropped 7 bases, with 11 bases sitting between them. This CDR3 is 12 amino acids long. The germline CDR1 and CDR2 sequences are MNHEY and SMNVEV (reference sequence). CDR3: CASTGLQNEQFF. CDR3 nucleotide sequence: TGTGCCAGCACGGGACTCCAAAATGAGCAGTTCTTC.

The chain combines TRBV28 with TRBJ1-5; TRBD1 aligns across 9 bases. With 4 bases clipped from V and 6 bases from J, the junction kept 7 bases outside the gene matches. Germline V gene lookup returns CDR1 MDHEN and CDR2 SYDVKM. The CDR3 covers 15 residues. The CDR3 DNA is TGTGCCAGCAGTTCATGGACAGGGGTCGGTCAGCCCCAGCATTTT. It specifies CASSSWTGVGQPQHF.

This rearrangement joins TRBV6-2 or TRBV6-3 to TRBJ2-7; 7 nucleotides line up with TRBD2. The CDR3 length is 18 residues. With V trimmed by 5 bases and J by 2 bases, 18 bases remained unmatched. Germline values: CDR1 MNHEY, CDR2 SVGEGT. For the CDR3, the DNA is TGTGCCAGCAGTAGTCCAAGAGCGGGGCCTACTCGACCCTACGAGCAGTACGTC. Its translation is CASSSPRAGPTRPYEQYV.

The chain recombines TRBV11-3 with TRBJ1-3; unclear D gene. The CDR3 has 18 residues. Germline V CDR1 and CDR2: SGHNT, YENEEA. V was clipped by 1 base and J by 2 bases, with 18 bases between them. CDR3 sequence: CASSLVSPGGLAGNTIYF. The CDR3 coding sequence is TGTGCCAGCAGCTTAGTATCCCCTGGAGGGCTCGCTGGAAACACCATATATTTT. The variable domain in full, with the rest retrieved from reference TRBV11-3 and TRBJ1-3, is EAGVVQSPRYKIIEKKQPVAFWCNPISGHNTLYWYLQNLGQGPELLIRYENEEAVDDSQLPKDRFSAERLKGVDSTLKIQPAELGDSAVYLCASSLVSPGGLAGNTIYFGEGSWLTVV.

The CDR3 loop reads CAWSPGEQPQHF. Written as DNA, the CDR3 is TGTGCCTGGAGTCCGGGGGAACAGCCCCAGCATTTT. This rearrangement joins TRBV30 to TRBJ1-5; maybe TRBD1 (5 bases). CDR3 size: 12 residues. The germline V gene encodes CDR1 GTSNPN and CDR2 SVGIG (reference sequence). Trimming shortened V by 2 bases and J by 7 bases, and 9 bases separated the two germline ends.

V and J are TRBV3-1 (or the pseudogene TRBV3-2) and TRBJ1-1, with unresolved D. V lost 6 bases to trimming and J lost 4 bases, with 15 bases between them. Germline V gives CDR1 LGHDT, CDR2 YNNKEL (reference sequence). The CDR3 loop spans 14 amino acids. For the CDR3, the DNA is TGTGCCAGCAGGGGCGGAGGGTTGACCACTGAAGCTTTCTTT. Protein product: CASRGGGLTTEAFF.

This chain links TRBV7-2 with TRBJ2-7, with 10 bases identical to TRBD1. V lost 3 bases to trimming and J lost 3 bases; unmatched junction nucleotides: 2. The germline V gene encodes CDR1 SGHTA and CDR2 FQGNSA. The CDR3 runs to 14 residues. CDR3 coding DNA: TGTGCCAGCAGCTTCGGACAGGGGGGCTACGAGCAGTACTTC. Translated: CASSFGQGGYEQYF.

The chain is built from TRBV28 and TRBJ1-4; 8 positions match TRBD1. CDR3 length: 15 residues. V trimming: 6 bases; J trimming: 8 bases; junction bases outside the gene matches: 11. Germline V gene data show CDR1 as MDHEN and CDR2 as SYDVKM. DNA for the CDR3: TGTGCCAGCAGGAACCCTGGACAGGGTCAAGAAAAACTGTTTTTT. It is translated as CASRNPGQGQEKLFF.

The genes are TRBV3-1 (or the pseudogene TRBV3-2) and TRBJ2-3; 9 bases line up with TRBD2. This CDR3 contains 15 residues. The V and J ends lost 2 bases and 1 base, in that order; junction bases with no gene match: 1. Germline CDR1 is LGHDT and CDR2 is YNNKEL (reference sequence). In DNA form, the CDR3 reads TGTGCCAGCAGCCAACCTAGCGGGGGCACAGATACGCAGTATTTT. The encoded protein is CASSQPSGGTDTQYF.

This chain connects TRBV24-1 to TRBJ2-5; 7 bases fit TRBD1. This CDR3 region has 15 residues. V shed 4 bases, J shed 2 bases, and the junction held 6 bases outside the gene matches. Per germline, CDR1 KGHDR and CDR2 SFDVKD. The CDR3 DNA sequence: TGTGCCACCAGTGACCCCGACAGGGAACAAGAGACCCAGTACTTC. This translates into CATSDPDREQETQYF.

The chain has TRBV10-1 and TRBJ1-6; TRBD1 matches at 7 bases. Germline CDR1 reads WNHNN; CDR2 reads SYGVQD (reference sequence). J was trimmed by 14 bases and V by 6 bases; bases with no gene match: 16. This CDR3 is built from 15 residues. The CDR3 spells CASRGKGFITGALHF. CDR3 DNA: TGCGCCAGCAGAGGCAAGGGCTTTATAACAGGGGCCCTCCACTTT.

The chain couples TRBV5-4 to TRBJ2-3; D ambiguous. The CDR3 spans 16 residues. V gave up 0 bases and J gave up 0 bases, with 11 bases separating them. The germline V gene encodes CDR1 SGHNT and CDR2 YYREEE (reference sequence). The CDR3 sequence is CASSLARLSSTDTQYF. The CDR3 DNA reads as TGTGCCAGCAGCTTGGCTAGGCTCAGTAGCACAGATACGCAGTATTTT.

The chain uses TRBV5-1 and TRBJ1-2; the D is unclear. The ends were cut back, 0 bases at V and 0 bases at J, with 3 bases in the middle. CDR3 length: 13 amino acids. Germline lookup yields CDR1 SGHRS and CDR2 YFSETQ. CDR3 loop: CASSLATNYGYTF. CDR3 DNA sequence: TGCGCCAGCAGCTTGGCCACTAACTATGGCTACACCTTC.

The V and J genes are TRBV30 and TRBJ2-7; D call uncertain. CDR3 length equals 11 residues. V lost 3 bases to trimming and J lost 3 bases, with 6 bases between them. The germline V gene has CDR1 GTSNPN and CDR2 SVGIG (reference sequence). As DNA, the CDR3 is TGTGCCTGGAGCAACAGCTACGAGCAGTACTTC. It encodes CAWSNSYEQYF.

This sequence joins TRBV11-3 and TRBJ2-7, with D unresolved. Germline CDR1 reads SGHNT; CDR2 reads YENEEA. V was pared by 5 bases and J by 0 bases, with 11 bases between. The length of the CDR3 is 14 residues. CDR3 in DNA: TGTGCCAGCAGCCTAAAGAGGTACTCCTACGAGCAGTACTTC. Its protein is CASSLKRYSYEQYF.

The gene calls are TRBV10-3 and TRBJ1-6, with D possibly being TRBD1 (5 bases). This CDR3 spans 13 amino acids. Trimming removed 7 bases at V and 8 bases at J, with 12 bases between. Germline V lookup: CDR1 ENHRY, CDR2 SYGVKD. The CDR3 is CAIKQGWDSPLHF. The CDR3 coding sequence is TGTGCCATCAAGCAGGGTTGGGATTCACCCCTCCACTTT.

V and J are TRBV19 and TRBJ2-3; 10 bases match TRBD2. The germline V gene encodes CDR1 LNHDA and CDR2 SQIVND (reference sequence). The CDR3 runs 14 residues. V lost 5 bases to trimming and J lost 1 base; unmatched junction nucleotides: 0. The CDR3 sequence is CASSLAGGTDTQYF. Here the CDR3 DNA reads TGTGCCAGTAGTCTAGCGGGGGGCACAGATACGCAGTATTTT.